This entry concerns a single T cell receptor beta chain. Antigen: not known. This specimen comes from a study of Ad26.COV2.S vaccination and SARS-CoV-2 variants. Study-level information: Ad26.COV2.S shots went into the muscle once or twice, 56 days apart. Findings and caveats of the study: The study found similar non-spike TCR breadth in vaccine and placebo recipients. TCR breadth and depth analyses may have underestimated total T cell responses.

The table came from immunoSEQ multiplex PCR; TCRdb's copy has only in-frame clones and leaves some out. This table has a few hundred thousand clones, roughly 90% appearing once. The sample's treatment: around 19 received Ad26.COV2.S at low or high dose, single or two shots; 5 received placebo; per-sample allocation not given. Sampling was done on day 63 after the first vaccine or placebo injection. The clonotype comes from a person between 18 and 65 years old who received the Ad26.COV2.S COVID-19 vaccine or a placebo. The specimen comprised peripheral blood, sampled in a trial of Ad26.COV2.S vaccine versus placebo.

The CDR3 loop is CASSPLAGAYEQYF. CDR3 in DNA: TGTGCCAGCAGCCCTCTAGCGGGGGCCTACGAGCAGTACTTC. This chain joins TRBV5-8 and TRBJ2-7, with 10 bases fitting TRBD2. The J segment lost 2 bases and the V segment lost 4 bases, leaving 3 bases of the junction unmatched. The CDR3 is 14 amino acids. Germline values: CDR1 SGHTS, CDR2 YDEGEE. The whole variable domain, remainder taken from reference TRBV5-8 and TRBJ2-7, is EAGVTQSPTHLIKTRGQQATLRCSPISGHTSVYWYQQALGLGLQFLLWYDEGEERNRGNFPPRFSGRQFPNYSSELNVNALELEDSALYLCASSPLAGAYEQYFGPGTRLTVT.